Presented here are 23 T cell receptor beta chains from one specimen sequenced in a study of blood T cells in healthy people across ages. The use of a sample-barcoded 5' primer and a J-beta primer mix characterized a second PCR of about 6 to 11 cycles. From the 5' RACE reads, TCRdb called clonotypes with MiXCR, one entry per CDR3 protein. In the table there are around 900,000 distinct CDR3 sequences, around 30% of which are singletons. Sequencing was performed on blood. The receptors come from a woman of 80 years or more in good health.

This clonotype was recorded a few times. The chain uses TRBV5-1 and TRBJ2-2, with TRBD1 as a possible D gene (5 bases). The CDR3 totals 16 residues. Germline V gives CDR1 SGHRS, CDR2 YFSETQ. V lost 0 bases, J lost 7 bases, and 16 bases lay in between. CDR3 sequence (DNA): TGCGCCAGCAGCTTGGTTTCGCAGGGCCAAGGCGGGGAGCTGTTTTTT. Protein product: CASSLVSQGQGGELFF.

The V and J genes are TRBV14 and TRBJ2-5, with D possibly TRBD1 on 5 matching bases. CDR1 is SGHDN, CDR2 FVKESK, per germline. Trimming stripped 1 base from V and 6 bases from J, with 9 bases between. The CDR3 extends over 13 amino acids. This CDR3 is CASSQVGRQTQYF. The CDR3 DNA is TGTGCCAGCAGCCAAGTGGGGCGGCAGACCCAGTACTTC.

The rearrangement joins TRBV6-1 to TRBJ2-5; no clear D. There are 17 residues in the CDR3. CDR1 and CDR2 (germline): MNHNS, SASEGT. V was pared by 3 bases and J by 11 bases, with 28 bases between. CDR3 nucleotides: TGTGCCAGCAGTGAGACCTTCACGGGTAGCACCTACAATGAGCAGTACTTC. Its translation: CASSETFTGSTYNEQYF.

This clonotype showed up just a few times. The rearrangement uses TRBV18 and TRBJ2-3; D is perhaps TRBD2 (5 bases). The V and J ends lost 6 bases and 3 bases respectively, with 22 bases between them. There are 17 residues in the CDR3. The germline gives CDR1 KGHSH, CDR2 LQKENI. In nucleotides, the CDR3 is TGTGCCAGCTCGAGTGGGCCGGGAACGGCGAATACAGATACGCAGTATTTT. It codes for CASSSGPGTANTDTQYF.

This clonotype was detected many times. Compared with germline, one end of the junction differs, possibly owing to a read error. V gene TRBV18 combines with J gene TRBJ1-6, with 7 bases that match TRBD1. This CDR3 region has 16 residues. Per germline, CDR1 KGHSH and CDR2 LQKENI. CDR3 amino acids: CASSPDRSSYNSPLHF. The CDR3 DNA reads as TGCGCCAGCAGCCCGGACAGGAGCTCCTATAATTCACCCCTCCACTTT.

This clonotype was seen a few times. The chain uses TRBV29-1 and TRBJ2-2; D gene unclear. V was cut by 6 bases and J by 1 base, with 6 bases left in between. This CDR3 has 12 amino acids. The germline CDR1 and CDR2 sequences are SQVTM and ANQGSEA. The CDR3 DNA is TGCAGCGTCGCCCAGAACACCGGGGAGCTGTTTTTT. It yields the protein CSVAQNTGELFF.

Points on this clonotype: This clone may be a read error of a much larger clone one base away. The chain recombines TRBV5-1 with TRBJ2-5; D is perhaps TRBD1 or TRBD2 (5 bases each). V lost 4 bases and J lost 11, with 24 bases in between. Germline V lookup: CDR1 SGHRS, CDR2 YFSETQ. The CDR3 totals 15 residues. In DNA, the CDR3 is TGCGCCAGCAGCGTATCCGGGACGAGAAGCAATGAGCAGTACTTC. Protein sequence: CASSVSGTRSNEQYF.

On this clonotype itself: Germline is not matched at one junction end, which may reflect a read error. This rearrangement joins TRBV6-5 to TRBJ2-1; weak D call: TRBD2 (7 bases). The length of the CDR3 is 16 residues. Germline CDR1 and CDR2: MNHEY and SVGAGI. DNA of the CDR3: TGTGCCGGCAGTTACGCGGGGAAGGGGGGGTACAATGAGCAGTTTTTC. Its protein product is CAGSYAGKGGYNEQFF.

The chain recombines TRBV7-2 with TRBJ2-1; 12 bases are a match to TRBD2. The germline gives CDR1 SGHTA, CDR2 FQGNSA. V was clipped by 1 base and J by 7 bases; unmatched bases: 2. CDR3 length equals 15 residues. CDR3 protein: CTSSLGLAGGNEQFF. The CDR3 DNA is TGTACCAGCAGCTTAGGGCTAGCGGGGGGGAATGAGCAGTTCTTC.

The chain couples TRBV18 to TRBJ1-2; tentatively, D is TRBD1 (5 bases). V was pared by 2 bases and J by 0 bases, with 10 bases between. The CDR3 contains 15 residues. Germline CDR1 is KGHSH and CDR2 is LQKENI. CDR3 in amino acids: CASSPIGQTNYGYTF. The CDR3 DNA reads as TGTGCCAGCTCACCAATTGGACAAACTAACTATGGCTACACCTTC.

At least ten counts were recorded for this clonotype. CDR3 in DNA: TGTGCCAGCAGTGAAGTGGAGACAGGGAGGGAGACCCAGTACTTC. Amino acid sequence: CASSEVETGRETQYF. This chain uses TRBV6-1 with TRBJ2-5; a possible D gene is TRBD1 (7 bases). Trimming cost V 1 base and J 5 bases, with 14 bases left between them. In germline, CDR1 is MNHNS, CDR2 SASEGT. The CDR3 is made up of 15 amino acids.

This clonotype was picked up many times. The gene calls are TRBV4-2 and TRBJ2-3; TRBD1 matches at 12 bases. CDR3 size: 16 residues. Germline-derived CDR1 and CDR2 are LGHNA and YNFKEQ. V shed 0 bases and J 7 bases; nucleotides not matched to a gene: 5. CDR3 DNA: TGTGCCAGCAGCCAAGACGGGACAGGGGGCTCCTATACGCAGTATTTT. Encoded protein: CASSQDGTGGSYTQYF.

This clonotype has ten or more counts. CDR3 nucleotide sequence: TGTGCCAGCAGTGCATTCGTCGAGGTGTACTCTGGGGCCAACGTCCTGACTTTC. This sequence encodes CASSAFVEVYSGANVLTF. This sequence joins TRBV6-1 and TRBJ2-6, with D unclear. CDR1 and CDR2 (germline): MNHNS, SASEGT. V lost 4 bases to trimming and J lost 0 bases, with 16 bases between them. This CDR3 spans 18 amino acids.

This clonotype has a handful of counts. V usage is TRBV5-1 and J usage is TRBJ2-5; D not resolved. Trimming removed 5 bases from V and 0 bases from J, with 14 bases in between. The CDR3 contains 15 residues. In germline, CDR1 is SGHRS, CDR2 YFSETQ. The CDR3 here is CASRQTDRHQETQYF. CDR3 coding DNA: TGCGCCAGCAGGCAGACGGACCGTCACCAAGAGACCCAGTACTTC.

This clonotype turned up a few times. The V call is TRBV20-1, the J call TRBJ1-1, with 7 bases matching TRBD1. The junction had 8 bases not matched to a gene; V was cut back by 5 bases and J by 5 bases. The CDR3 consists of 13 residues. Looked up from germline, CDR1 is DFQATT and CDR2 is SNEGSKA (reference sequence). DNA for the CDR3: TGCAGTGCTGTCGATTACAGGGGAACTGAAGCTTTCTTT. Protein product: CSAVDYRGTEAFF.

This clonotype was observed at least ten times. The chain combines TRBV7-2 with TRBJ2-5, with TRBD2 as a possible D gene (6 bases). The length of the CDR3 is 15 residues. Germline values: CDR1 SGHTA, CDR2 FQGNSA. V lost 5 bases, J lost 1 base, and 14 bases lay in between. DNA for the CDR3: TGTGCCAGCAGCCCCACGGGACTCATCCAAGAGACCCAGTACTTC. It codes for CASSPTGLIQETQYF.

The sample holds many counts of this clonotype. DNA of the CDR3: TGTGCCAGCAGCCTCCGGTCCGCGGCTATGACAGATACGCAGTATTTT. Translated: CASSLRSAAMTDTQYF. The V call is TRBV12-3 or TRBV12-4, the J call TRBJ2-3; D gene unclear. V was shortened by 6 bases and J by 3 bases, with 19 bases between the two germline ends. The CDR3 consists of 16 residues.

This clonotype was observed a few times. The chain employs TRBV4-1 and TRBJ1-1; D not certain. Germline V gives CDR1 MGHRA, CDR2 YSYEKL. The CDR3 contains 21 residues. V lost 4 bases to trimming and J lost 1 base, with 31 bases between them. The CDR3 loop is CASSPPKRGGGVKGRNTEAFF. DNA of the CDR3: TGCGCCAGCAGCCCTCCGAAGCGGGGTGGAGGTGTGAAAGGTAGGAACACTGAAGCTTTCTTT.

V gene TRBV7-9 combines with J gene TRBJ2-2, with D possibly being TRBD1 (6 bases). The V gene lost 5 bases and the J gene lost 5 bases, with 15 bases spanning the gap. The CDR3 consists of 15 residues. From germline, CDR1 is SEHNR and CDR2 FQNEAQ (reference sequence). CDR3 sequence: CASSPHRVGTGELFF. CDR3 nucleotides: TGTGCCAGCAGCCCACACAGGGTTGGAACCGGGGAGCTGTTTTTT.

This clonotype was recorded many times. V gene TRBV20-1 combines with J gene TRBJ2-7, with D possibly TRBD2 on 6 matching bases. The CDR3 loop spans 13 amino acids. V shed 6 bases and J shed 3 bases, with 15 bases lying between them. CDR1 and CDR2 from the germline V gene are DFQATT and SNEGSKA (reference sequence). DNA for the CDR3: TGCAGTGCCCTTGGAGGGGTCCTCTACGAGCAGTACTTC. The encoded protein is CSALGGVLYEQYF.

This clonotype has a count of ten or more. CDR3 bases: TGTGCCATCAGTGAGCCTACAACAGGGGGCCCATACAGCTCCTACAATGAGCAGTTCTTC. Protein product: CAISEPTTGGPYSSYNEQFF. The V gene is TRBV10-3, the J gene TRBJ2-1; 9 bases are a match to TRBD1. The V gene's germline CDR1 is ENHRY and CDR2 SYGVKD. Trimming took 2 bases from V and 0 from J; bases not matched to a gene: 14. This CDR3 is 20 amino acids long.

V usage is TRBV19 and J usage is TRBJ1-2; D is possibly TRBD1 (6 bases). V was clipped by 5 bases and J by 0 bases, with 13 bases between them. In germline, CDR1 is LNHDA, CDR2 SQIVND (reference sequence). CDR3 length: 15 amino acids. The CDR3 DNA is TGTGCCAGTAGTTCGACAGGACCGTCTAACTATGGCTACACCTTC. As protein: CASSSTGPSNYGYTF.

The rearrangement uses TRBV18 and TRBJ1-1; no definite D call. Germline assignment: CDR1 KGHSH and CDR2 LQKENI. V was clipped by 5 bases and J by 1 base, with 14 bases between them. The CDR3 spans 15 residues. The CDR3 protein is CASSITGGENTEAFF. For the CDR3, the DNA is TGTGCCAGCTCAATTACGGGCGGGGAGAACACTGAAGCTTTCTTT.